The 29 T cell receptor beta chains reported below all come from one sample, sequenced in a study of cytomegalovirus exposure and HLA in healthy donors. Primers included in the PCR were 60 Vbeta and 13 Jbeta primers. Libraries were prepared by immunoSEQ multiplex PCR; TCRdb keeps only in-frame clonotypes and omits some of them. Of 150,000 to 200,000 clones listed, 75% to 85% are singletons. Sequencing used PBMCs. These receptor sequences come from a man aged 50-60 years in good health and CMV-seropositive.

Only one count was recorded for this clone. The genes are TRBV7-9 and TRBJ2-2; D is possibly TRBD1 (7 bases). Germline V gives CDR1 SEHNR, CDR2 FQNEAQ (reference sequence). The V and J ends lost 2 bases and 5 bases respectively, with 21 bases between them. This CDR3 spans 18 amino acids. CDR3 in amino acids: CASSLQTAPTGRTGELFF. As DNA, the CDR3 is TGTGCCAGCAGCTTACAGACTGCTCCGACAGGGAGGACCGGGGAGCTGTTTTTT.

The J gene is TRBJ2-5, the V gene TRBV7-9; 7 nucleotides line up with TRBD1. In germline, CDR1 is SEHNR, CDR2 FQNEAQ (reference sequence). J was trimmed by 0 bases and V by 6 bases; bases with no gene match: 10. The CDR3 extends over 16 amino acids. The CDR3 bases are TGTGCCAGCAGGGATACAGGGGTCCTGTACCAAGAGACCCAGTACTTC. Amino acids: CASRDTGVLYQETQYF.

The CDR3 DNA follows: TGTGCCAGCAGCCGGGACACTAACTATGGCTACACCTTC. Its protein product is CASSRDTNYGYTF. The rearrangement uses TRBV27 and TRBJ1-2, with D tentatively TRBD1 (6 bases). Trimming shortened V by 6 bases and J by 0 bases, and 8 bases separated the two germline ends. The length of the CDR3 is 13 residues. Germline loops: CDR1 MNHEY, CDR2 SMNVEV (reference sequence).

The chain has TRBV28 and TRBJ1-5; D perhaps matches TRBD1 (5 bases). V lost 6 bases, J lost 6 bases, and 12 bases lay in between. The V gene's germline CDR1 is MDHEN and CDR2 SYDVKM. The CDR3 has 13 amino acids. DNA of the CDR3: TGTGCCAGCAGGGGGGGAGGGACTCAGCCCCAGCATTTT. Amino acid sequence: CASRGGGTQPQHF.

This clone turned up a few times. The chain couples TRBV6-6 to TRBJ2-5; D is possibly TRBD1 (5 bases). CDR1 is MNHNY and CDR2 is SVGAGI in the germline V gene (reference sequence). V lost 7 bases and J lost 2, with 11 bases in between. CDR3 length equals 13 residues. The CDR3 region is CASIRGGQETQYF. CDR3 in DNA: TGTGCCAGCATTAGGGGTGGTCAAGAGACCCAGTACTTC.

The chain combines TRBV2 with TRBJ1-5, with TRBD1 matching 7 bases. This CDR3 has 14 residues. Germline CDR1 and CDR2: SNHLY and FYNNEI. V was pared by 5 bases and J by 5 bases, with 6 bases of the junction left unmatched. CDR3 in amino acids: CASSQEGAHQPQHF. The CDR3 coding sequence is TGTGCCAGCAGTCAAGAGGGGGCCCATCAGCCCCAGCATTTT.

This sequence joins TRBV5-4 and TRBJ2-7; a weak D match, TRBD2 (7 bases). CDR3 length equals 14 residues. The V gene's germline CDR1 is SGHNT and CDR2 YYREEE (reference sequence). The V end lost 4 bases, the J end lost 1 base, and 12 bases lay between the germline ends. The CDR3 protein is CASSRGGSSYEQYF. The CDR3 DNA sequence: TGTGCCAGCAGCAGGGGGGGTAGTTCCTACGAGCAGTACTTC. The full variable domain, rest sourced from reference TRBV5-4 and TRBJ2-7, is ETGVTQSPTHLIKTRGQQVTLRCSSQSGHNTVSWYQQALGQGPQFIFQYYREEENGRGNFPPRFSGLQFPNYSSELNVNALELDDSALYLCASSRGGSSYEQYFGPGTRLTVT.

This clone was seen more than once but under ten times. CDR3 DNA: TGCAGCGTTGGTGACCGGGACACGGACTATGGCTACACCTTC. This encodes CSVGDRDTDYGYTF. The chain recombines TRBV29-1 with TRBJ1-2; possibly TRBD1 for D (6 bases). V lost 4 bases to trimming and J lost 3 bases, with 15 bases between them. From germline, CDR1 is SQVTM and CDR2 ANQGSEA. The CDR3 covers 14 residues.

In its sample, this clone was seen once. The gene calls are TRBV27 and TRBJ2-1; a possible D gene is TRBD1 (7 bases). Looked up from germline, CDR1 is MNHEY and CDR2 is SMNVEV (reference sequence). V was cut by 6 bases and J by 0 bases, with 18 bases left in between. The CDR3 contains 17 residues. The CDR3 reads CASRRGRGDFSYNEQFF. The CDR3 DNA follows: TGTGCCAGCAGGAGGGGGCGAGGGGACTTCTCCTACAATGAGCAGTTCTTC.

The V call is TRBV6-6, the J call TRBJ1-1, with TRBD1 matching over 10 bases. Germline CDR1 reads MNHNY; CDR2 reads SVGAGI (reference sequence). This CDR3 comprises 16 residues. The trim removed 2 bases at V and 6 bases at J, leaving 9 bases unmatched. The chain's CDR3 is CASSYGTGTGEPEAFF. As DNA, the CDR3 is TGTGCCAGCAGTTACGGGACCGGGACAGGGGAACCTGAAGCTTTCTTT.

V usage is TRBV5-1 and J usage is TRBJ2-5; the D gene is possibly TRBD2 (6 bases). The CDR3 has 15 amino acids. In germline, CDR1 is SGHRS, CDR2 YFSETQ. Trimming removed 6 bases from V and 1 base from J, with 16 bases in between. The CDR3 reads CASKARAGSQETQYF. The DNA of the CDR3 is TGCGCCAGCAAGGCGCGGGCGGGGAGCCAAGAGACCCAGTACTTC.

The chain couples TRBV5-4 to TRBJ2-3, with 9 bases lining up with TRBD1. The CDR3 extends over 15 amino acids. Unmatched junction bases numbered 8, after V lost 5 bases and J lost 4 bases. Germline assignment: CDR1 SGHNT and CDR2 YYREEE (reference sequence). DNA for the CDR3: TGTGCCAGCAGACTAGGGACAGGGAGGGCAGATACGCAGTATTTT. It specifies CASRLGTGRADTQYF.

The V gene is TRBV4-1, the J gene TRBJ1-1; D unclear. V shed 3 bases and J shed 4 bases, with 12 bases lying between them. Germline lookup yields CDR1 MGHRA and CDR2 YSYEKL. The CDR3 sequence is 14 residues long. The CDR3 nucleotides are TGCGCCAGCAGCCATGGCCCCGGGGTCACTGAAGCTTTCTTT. Its protein is CASSHGPGVTEAFF.

This clone showed up just a few times. In DNA form, the CDR3 reads TGTGCCAGCAGCCTCGGGACAGGGAACACTGAAGCTTTCTTT. Translating it yields CASSLGTGNTEAFF. The gene calls are TRBV2 and TRBJ1-1, with 8 positions matching TRBD1. Trimming removed 6 bases from V and 1 base from J; junction bases left unmatched: 4. In germline, CDR1 is SNHLY, CDR2 FYNNEI. This CDR3 has 14 amino acids. The whole variable domain, filled in from reference TRBV2 and TRBJ1-1, reads EPEVTQTPSHQVTQMGQEVILRCVPISNHLYFYWYRQILGQKVEFLVSFYNNEISEKSEIFDDQFSVERPDGSNFTLKIRSTKLEDSAMYFCASSLGTGNTEAFFGQGTRLTVV.

The J gene is TRBJ2-7, the V gene TRBV9, with a possible D match to TRBD2 (6 bases). CDR1 SGDLS and CDR2 YYNGEE come from the germline V gene. Trimming stripped 4 bases from V and 6 bases from J, with 20 bases between. This CDR3 contains 15 residues. The CDR3, as DNA: TGTGCCAGCAGCACCCGGTGGGGACGGGGAGGCGAGCAGTACGTC. Amino acids: CASSTRWGRGGEQYV.

This rearrangement joins TRBV15 to TRBJ2-6; 7 bases are shared with TRBD2. CDR3 length: 14 amino acids. The germline V gene has CDR1 LNHNV and CDR2 YYDKDF (reference sequence). Unmatched junction bases numbered 0, after V lost 5 bases and J lost 2 bases. CDR3 loop: CATSRGAGANVLTF. For the CDR3, the DNA is TGTGCCACCAGCCGGGGGGCTGGGGCCAACGTCCTGACTTTC.

V gene TRBV7-9 combines with J gene TRBJ2-7, with TRBD1 identical over 7 bases. V lost 4 bases, J lost 0 bases, and 0 bases stayed unmatched. CDR3 length: 13 amino acids. CDR1 is SEHNR and CDR2 is FQNEAQ in the germline V gene (reference sequence). The CDR3 DNA reads as TGTGCCAGCAGCTGGGACAGCTCCTACGAGCAGTACGTC. This sequence encodes CASSWDSSYEQYV.

The gene calls are TRBV5-4 and TRBJ1-2, with 7 bases that match TRBD1. CDR1 and CDR2 from the germline V gene are SGHNT and YYREEE (reference sequence). Unmatched junction bases numbered 8, after V lost 3 bases and J lost 3 bases. This CDR3 has 15 amino acids. In DNA, the CDR3 is TGTGCCAGCAGCTCCAGGGGGGCAATCGACTATGGCTACACCTTC. Its protein product is CASSSRGAIDYGYTF.

On this clone: The junction departs from the called germline gene at one end, perhaps through a read error. The J gene is TRBJ2-1, the V gene TRBV7-7; D ambiguous. The germline CDR1 and CDR2 sequences are SSHAT and FNYEAQ (reference sequence). The CDR3 sequence is 14 residues long. In DNA form, the CDR3 reads TGTGCTAGCAGCTTAGGGCTAGTACACAATGAGCAGTTCTTC. Translation gives CASSLGLVHNEQFF.

V and J are TRBV7-6 and TRBJ2-1; 8 nucleotides match TRBD2. The CDR3 contains 15 residues. After removal of 5 bases from V and 1 base from J, the junction contained 4 bases not matched to a gene. Per the germline V gene, CDR1 is SGHVS and CDR2 is FNYEAQ. The CDR3 spells CASSPRGGSYNEQFF. The CDR3, as DNA: TGTGCCAGCAGCCCACGGGGGGGTTCCTACAATGAGCAGTTCTTC.

The rearrangement uses TRBV28 and TRBJ2-7; D gene uncertain. This CDR3 comprises 15 residues. Germline-derived CDR1 and CDR2 are MDHEN and SYDVKM. Trimming removed 4 bases from V and 3 bases from J, with 16 bases in between. The CDR3 bases are TGTGCCAGCAGTTCCCCCGTCCTCTACTTCTACGAGCAGTACTTC. It is translated as CASSSPVLYFYEQYF.

This chain joins TRBV4-2 and TRBJ2-2, with TRBD2 identical over 11 bases. The J segment lost 3 bases and the V segment lost 4 bases, leaving 4 bases of the junction unmatched. The germline gives CDR1 LGHNA, CDR2 YNFKEQ. CDR3 length: 16 amino acids. The CDR3 loop reads CASSRTSGRDTGELFF. CDR3 bases: TGTGCCAGCAGCCGCACTAGCGGGAGAGACACCGGGGAGCTGTTTTTT.

CDR3 in amino acids: CASSHSTGEPNNEQFF. The CDR3, as DNA: TGTGCCAGCAGCCATTCCACAGGGGAACCCAACAATGAGCAGTTCTTC. The chain recombines TRBV9 with TRBJ2-1, with 7 bases aligning to TRBD1. V dropped 4 bases and J dropped 5; count of bases not matched to a gene: 12. The CDR3 runs 16 residues. The germline V gene has CDR1 SGDLS and CDR2 YYNGEE.

The chain uses TRBV5-4 and TRBJ2-7; D possibly corresponds to TRBD1 (5 bases). The CDR3 has 13 residues. V was clipped by 0 bases and J by 1 base, with 5 bases between them. Germline V gene sequence: CDR1 SGHNT, CDR2 YYREEE (reference sequence). Written as DNA, the CDR3 is TGTGCCAGCAGCTTGGGACAGTCCTACGAGCAGTACGTC. Translation gives CASSLGQSYEQYV.

The chain is built from TRBV7-9 and TRBJ1-2; D possibly corresponds to TRBD1 (5 bases). V was pared by 2 bases and J by 4 bases, with 8 bases between. CDR1 and CDR2 from the germline V gene are SEHNR and FQNEAQ (reference sequence). The CDR3 length is 13 residues. The CDR3, as DNA: TGTGCCAGCAGCTTATCGGGGGGCTATGGCTACACCTTC. Translation gives CASSLSGGYGYTF.

A single count supports this clone. The chain is built from TRBV27 and TRBJ1-2; 7 bases agree with TRBD1. This CDR3 is built from 13 residues. V gave up 6 bases and J gave up 7 bases; unmatched junction bases: 8. The germline gives CDR1 MNHEY, CDR2 SMNVEV (reference sequence). CDR3 nucleotide sequence: TGTGCCAGCAGCATGACAGGGTCGGGTGGCTACACCTTC. Its translation: CASSMTGSGGYTF.

This clone was seen a single time. DNA of the CDR3: TGTGCCAGCAGTGAAGGGGGGGGGCCCGAGGAGCTGTTTTTT. It translates to CASSEGGGPEELFF. The chain recombines TRBV6-1 with TRBJ2-2; TRBD2 might be the D (7 bases). Germline assignment: CDR1 MNHNS and CDR2 SASEGT. The CDR3 length is 14 residues. The germline V and J ends were trimmed by 1 base and 10 bases, with 13 bases remaining between them.

The genes are TRBV11-2 and TRBJ1-5; D call uncertain. Germline-derived CDR1 and CDR2 are SGHAT and FQNNGV. This CDR3 has 13 residues. Trimming removed 0 bases from V and 6 bases from J, with 6 bases in between. In DNA, the CDR3 is TGTGCCAGCAGCTTAGAGCCAGGTCAGCCCCAGCATTTT. Amino acid sequence: CASSLEPGQPQHF.

This clone has just one count. This chain uses TRBV7-3 with TRBJ2-1; possible D gene TRBD2, 7 bases. The V gene's germline CDR1 is SGHTA and CDR2 FQGTGA. V shed 3 bases and J shed 7 bases, with 13 bases lying between them. The CDR3 is 14 amino acids. The CDR3 protein is CASSFRGGGNEQFF. The DNA of the CDR3 is TGTGCCAGCAGCTTCAGAGGGGGAGGGAATGAGCAGTTCTTC.